The 29 T cell receptor beta chains below were found in one sample sequenced in a study of T cell repertoires in cytomegalovirus infection. Via MiXCR, TCRdb re-called the reads, giving one row per CDR3 protein. The sample lists a few hundred thousand distinct CDR3 sequences; more than 20% were seen once. Their specific antigens are unknown. Specimen: cultured PBMCs, collected from culture after CMV antigen stimulation. The receptor source for this set is a human donor in good health (CMV status not recorded). Some clones in this sample may be carry-over from other donors' samples.

This clonotype was detected ten times or more. CDR3 bases: TGTGCCAGCAGCTTATACATGACTAGCGCCTCCCAAGAGACCCAGTACTTC. It specifies CASSLYMTSASQETQYF. The chain has TRBV7-2 and TRBJ2-5; 8 bases line up with TRBD2. The V segment lost 2 bases and the J segment 1 base; nucleotides outside the gene matches: 9. CDR1 is SGHTA, CDR2 FQGNSA, per germline. This CDR3 has 17 residues.

This clonotype has only a few counts. The V call is TRBV6-6, the J call TRBJ2-1; 8 bases align to TRBD2. Germline V gene data show CDR1 as MNHNY and CDR2 as SVGAGI (reference sequence). V shed 6 bases, J shed 7 bases, and the junction held 8 bases outside the gene matches. The CDR3 has 14 amino acids. DNA for the CDR3: TGTGCCAGCAGATTCCGGGGGGGGCTGAATGAGCAGTTCTTC. Protein sequence: CASRFRGGLNEQFF.

This clonotype was found a few times. The gene calls are TRBV6-1 and TRBJ1-1; D is possibly TRBD1 (6 bases). The CDR3 spans 13 residues. V lost 6 bases, J lost 4 bases, and 12 bases lay in between. CDR1 is MNHNS and CDR2 is SASEGT in the germline V gene. The CDR3 protein is CASRWGGGTEAFF. DNA for the CDR3: TGTGCCAGCAGGTGGGGGGGCGGCACTGAAGCTTTCTTT.

Ten or more counts support this clonotype. The chain employs TRBV7-2 and TRBJ2-7, with a tentative D call TRBD2 (5 bases). The V and J ends lost 5 bases and 6 bases respectively, with 17 bases between them. The CDR3 totals 14 residues. CDR1 is SGHTA, CDR2 FQGNSA, per germline. The CDR3 protein is CASSSNGIRGEQYF. As DNA, the CDR3 is TGTGCCAGCAGCAGCAACGGGATACGGGGCGAGCAGTACTTC.

The table lists this clonotype with a few counts. The chain combines TRBV29-1 with TRBJ2-5; D is ambiguous. The CDR3 contains 12 residues. Germline loops: CDR1 SQVTM, CDR2 ANQGSEA. Trimming removed 3 bases from V and 3 bases from J, with 8 bases in between. The CDR3 nucleotides are TGCAGCGTTGACGGCCAAAAAGAGACCCAGTACTTC. Translated, it gives CSVDGQKETQYF. Looking up the rest from reference TRBV29-1 and TRBJ2-5 gives the full variable domain: SAVISQKPSRDICQRGTSLTIQCQVDSQVTMMFWYRQQPGQSLTLIATANQGSEATYESGFVIDKFPISRPNLTFSTLTVSNMSPEDSSIYLCSVDGQKETQYFGPGTRLLVL.

The chain uses TRBV6-2 or TRBV6-3 and TRBJ2-1; possible D gene TRBD2, 6 bases. Germline V CDR1 and CDR2: MNHEY, SVGEGT. Trimming removed 1 base from V and 3 bases from J, with 19 bases in between. There are 18 residues in the CDR3. The CDR3 reads CASSYWGMDYGYYNEQFF. The CDR3 region has the DNA TGTGCCAGCAGTTACTGGGGAATGGACTACGGTTACTACAATGAGCAGTTCTTC.

This clonotype was detected many times. The chain employs TRBV6-2 or TRBV6-3 and TRBJ2-1; 7 nucleotides line up with TRBD2. Germline loops: CDR1 MNHEY, CDR2 SVGEGT. The CDR3 extends over 16 amino acids. V lost 6 bases and J lost 10; bases outside the gene matches: 18. Here the CDR3 DNA reads TGTGCCAGCAGCGTCGAGATAAGCGGGATCCGAGAGGAGCAGTTCTTC. It is translated as CASSVEISGIREEQFF.

Ten or more counts support this clonotype. The CDR3 loop is CASSQLGRDQPQHF. Written as DNA, the CDR3 is TGTGCCAGCAGCCAACTGGGACGAGATCAGCCCCAGCATTTT. The rearrangement joins TRBV7-9 to TRBJ1-5; maybe TRBD1 (5 bases). V was pared by 5 bases and J by 5 bases, with 13 bases between. Looked up from germline, CDR1 is SEHNR and CDR2 is FQNEAQ (reference sequence). This CDR3 is 14 amino acids long.

The chain is built from TRBV7-9 and TRBJ2-2, with a possible D match to TRBD1 (5 bases). CDR1 and CDR2 (germline): SEHNR, FQNEAQ (reference sequence). Trimming left V 1 base short and J 7 bases short, with 10 bases between. CDR3 length: 14 amino acids. The CDR3 sequence: CASSLEGYGGELFF. The CDR3 DNA sequence: TGTGCCAGCAGCTTAGAGGGGTATGGCGGGGAGCTGTTTTTT. Using reference TRBV7-9 and TRBJ2-2 for the parts outside the CDR3, the full variable domain is DTGVSQNPRHKITKRGQNVTFRCDPISEHNRLYWYRQTLGQGPEFLTYFQNEAQLEKSRLLSDRFSAERPKGSFSTLEIQRTEQGDSAMYLCASSLEGYGGELFFGEGSRLTVL.

This clonotype was observed at least ten times. The V gene is TRBV7-2, the J gene TRBJ1-4, with 11 bases fitting TRBD1. CDR1 and CDR2 (germline): SGHTA, FQGNSA. J gave up 11 bases and V 4 bases, and 24 bases lay outside the gene matches. The CDR3 extends over 20 amino acids. CDR3 nucleotides: TGTGCCAGCAGCTCAGGGCCGGGACAGGGGGTTGAGAGCCCCTGGTGGAAACTGTTTTTT. Protein sequence: CASSSGPGQGVESPWWKLFF.

This rearrangement joins TRBV10-2 to TRBJ2-1, with D perhaps matching TRBD2 (6 bases). The CDR3 length is 13 residues. V was pared by 9 bases and J by 4 bases, with 13 bases between. Germline V lookup: CDR1 WSHSY, CDR2 SAAADI. In DNA, the CDR3 is TGCGCCAGTCGGAGGGCCGGGTACAATGAGCAGTTCTTC. Translating it yields CASRRAGYNEQFF.

The chain recombines TRBV7-8 with TRBJ2-1; perhaps TRBD2 as D (6 bases). The germline V and J ends were trimmed by 5 bases and 3 bases, with 14 bases remaining between them. From germline, CDR1 is SGHVS and CDR2 FQNEAQ. The CDR3 spans 15 residues. The CDR3 reads CASSPEEGSYNEQFF. CDR3 in DNA: TGTGCCAGCAGCCCCGAGGAGGGGAGCTACAATGAGCAGTTCTTC.

The gene calls are TRBV28 and TRBJ1-5; a possible D gene is TRBD1 (5 bases). The germline gives CDR1 MDHEN, CDR2 SYDVKM. Trimming shortened V by 7 bases and J by 3 bases, and 16 bases separated the two germline ends. The CDR3 sequence is 15 residues long. CDR3 protein: CASINGGGLNQPQHF. The CDR3 DNA reads TGTGCCAGCATTAACGGGGGGGGACTCAATCAGCCCCAGCATTTT. The full variable domain, its missing parts supplied by reference TRBV28 and TRBJ1-5, is DVKVTQSSRYLVKRTGEKVFLECVQDMDHENMFWYRQDPGLGLRLIYFSYDVKMKEKGDIPEGYSVSREKKERFSLILESASTNQTSMYLCASINGGGLNQPQHFGDGTRLSIL.

This clonotype has just a few counts. V and J are TRBV7-2 and TRBJ2-5, with 8 bases lining up with TRBD1. There are 15 residues in the CDR3. J lost 1 base, V lost 5 bases, and 6 bases had no gene match. Germline values: CDR1 SGHTA, CDR2 FQGNSA. The CDR3 nucleotides read TGTGCCAGCAGCCCCGGGACAGGACCCCAAGAGACCCAGTACTTC. Its translation is CASSPGTGPQETQYF.

The sample holds many counts of this clonotype. The genes are TRBV27 and TRBJ2-6; TRBD1 aligns across 7 bases. The CDR3 runs to 15 residues. Germline CDR1 reads MNHEY; CDR2 reads SMNVEV (reference sequence). V lost 6 bases to trimming and J lost 4 bases; unmatched junction nucleotides: 6. The CDR3 sequence: CASRPTGAGANVLTF. As DNA, the CDR3 is TGTGCCAGCAGACCAACAGGGGCAGGGGCCAACGTCCTGACTTTC.

V usage is TRBV27 and J usage is TRBJ1-5, with TRBD1 as a possible D gene (5 bases). The CDR3 sequence is 13 residues long. V shed 8 bases and J shed 7 bases, with 15 bases lying between them. Per germline, CDR1 MNHEY and CDR2 SMNVEV (reference sequence). The CDR3 nucleotides are TGTGCCAGCCGGATGGGGGGAGGCCAGCCCCAGCATTTT. It specifies CASRMGGGQPQHF.

This clonotype was observed at least ten times. This chain connects TRBV11-1 to TRBJ2-2; TRBD1 matches 7 bases. The CDR3 is made up of 15 amino acids. Germline V gene sequence: CDR1 SGHAT, CDR2 FQDESV (reference sequence). V was pared by 1 base and J by 1 base, with 0 bases of the junction left unmatched. The CDR3 loop is CASSLGTGNTGELFF. The CDR3 nucleotides are TGTGCCAGCAGCTTAGGGACAGGGAACACCGGGGAGCTGTTTTTT.

This clonotype was found many times. The rearrangement uses TRBV18 and TRBJ2-1; 13 bases fit TRBD2. J lost 8 bases, V lost 3 bases, and 4 bases had no gene match. This CDR3 contains 15 residues. Germline V gene data show CDR1 as KGHSH and CDR2 as LQKENI. The CDR3 DNA reads TGTGCCAGCTCACCTCAACTAGCGGGAGGGGATGAGCAGTTCTTC. Protein product: CASSPQLAGGDEQFF.

The V and J genes are TRBV5-5 and TRBJ2-1, with a weak D call TRBD1 (6 bases). Germline CDR1 and CDR2: SGHKS and YYEKEE (reference sequence). The CDR3 totals 14 residues. V was trimmed by 0 bases and J by 7 bases, leaving 11 bases between them. CDR3 in amino acids: CASSLGQGRNEQFF. The CDR3 coding sequence is TGTGCCAGCAGCTTGGGGCAGGGGCGGAATGAGCAGTTCTTC.

This clonotype was picked up a small number of times. The J gene is TRBJ2-6, the V gene TRBV2; tentatively, D is TRBD1 or TRBD2 (5 bases each). The CDR3 length is 17 residues. Trimming removed 6 bases from V and 2 bases from J, with 17 bases in between. CDR1 and CDR2 from the germline V gene are SNHLY and FYNNEI. The CDR3 spells CASRNWLGGAGANVLTF. CDR3 in DNA: TGTGCCAGCAGGAACTGGCTTGGGGGTGCTGGGGCCAACGTCCTGACTTTC.

This clonotype showed up just a few times. The V gene is TRBV10-3, the J gene TRBJ1-6, with D unclear. Trimming took off 4 bases at V and 5 bases at J, with 6 bases between the two ends. CDR1 and CDR2 (germline): ENHRY, SYGVKD. This CDR3 contains 13 residues. DNA for the CDR3: TGTGCCATCAGTGGTAGCGATAATTCACCCCTCCACTTT. Translating it yields CAISGSDNSPLHF.

There are a few counts of this clonotype. The J gene is TRBJ2-5, the V gene TRBV9, with D uncertain. This CDR3 region has 15 residues. Trimming left V 0 bases short and J 4 bases short, with 13 bases between. Germline-derived CDR1 and CDR2 are SGDLS and YYNGEE. CDR3 residues: CASSVGPGEPETQYF. CDR3 in DNA: TGTGCCAGCAGCGTAGGCCCAGGAGAACCAGAGACCCAGTACTTC.

This clonotype has only a few counts. This chain joins TRBV6-2 or TRBV6-3 and TRBJ2-2; TRBD1 might be the D (6 bases). Trimming shortened V by 6 bases and J by 4 bases, and 15 bases separated the two germline ends. CDR3 length equals 15 residues. Germline values: CDR1 MNHEY, CDR2 SVGEGT. The CDR3 region is CASRTGTSVTGELFF. The CDR3, as DNA: TGTGCCAGCAGAACCGGGACAAGCGTCACCGGGGAGCTGTTTTTT.

This chain connects TRBV11-3 to TRBJ2-3; unclear D gene. This CDR3 is built from 13 residues. V was shortened by 0 bases and J by 7 bases, with 8 bases between the two germline ends. The germline V gene encodes CDR1 SGHNT and CDR2 YENEEA. In DNA form, the CDR3 reads TGTGCCAGCAGCTTAGATCGTTCAAATACGCAGTATTTT. Its translation: CASSLDRSNTQYF. Full variable domain (rest looked up from reference TRBV11-3 and TRBJ2-3): EAGVVQSPRYKIIEKKQPVAFWCNPISGHNTLYWYLQNLGQGPELLIRYENEEAVDDSQLPKDRFSAERLKGVDSTLKIQPAELGDSAVYLCASSLDRSNTQYFGPGTRLTVL.

This chain uses TRBV27 with TRBJ2-7; D ambiguous. This CDR3 has 14 amino acids. The V end was cut by 5 bases, the J end by 0 bases, with 11 bases between. CDR1 is MNHEY, CDR2 SMNVEV, per germline (reference sequence). The chain's CDR3 is CASSLGVSSYEQYF. CDR3 sequence (DNA): TGTGCCAGCAGTCTTGGGGTTTCCTCCTACGAGCAGTACTTC.

This clonotype occurred many times. The CDR3 region has the DNA TGTGCCACCAGTGATGGCAATTTTGATCAGCCCCAGCATTTT. Encoded protein: CATSDGNFDQPQHF. The chain joins TRBV24-1 to TRBJ1-5; the D is unclear. CDR1 and CDR2 (germline): KGHDR, SFDVKD. The CDR3 is 14 amino acids. V shed 3 bases and J shed 5 bases, with 10 bases lying between them.

This chain joins TRBV28 and TRBJ2-7, with unresolved D. Per the germline V gene, CDR1 is MDHEN and CDR2 is SYDVKM. V shed 7 bases and J shed 3 bases, with 13 bases lying between them. The CDR3 is made up of 13 amino acids. CDR3 coding DNA: TGTGCCAGCACCGAAAGGGTGAACTACGAGCAGTACTTC. Amino acids: CASTERVNYEQYF.

This clonotype was observed at least ten times. The V gene is TRBV7-2, the J gene TRBJ1-2; D may be TRBD1 (6 bases). The V end lost 3 bases, the J end lost 3 bases, and 11 bases lay between the germline ends. Germline V CDR1 and CDR2: SGHTA, FQGNSA. This CDR3 is built from 14 residues. The chain's CDR3 is CASSLARGDYGYTF. CDR3 coding DNA: TGTGCCAGCAGCTTGGCCAGGGGTGACTATGGCTACACCTTC.

The chain uses TRBV5-5 and TRBJ2-1; D may be TRBD1 (5 bases). The CDR3 is 12 residues long. CDR1 and CDR2 (germline): SGHKS, YYEKEE (reference sequence). Trimming left V 3 bases short and J 9 bases short, with 10 bases between. CDR3 sequence (DNA): TGTGCCAGCAGCTCGACAGATTTTGAGCAGTTCTTC. Encoded protein: CASSSTDFEQFF.